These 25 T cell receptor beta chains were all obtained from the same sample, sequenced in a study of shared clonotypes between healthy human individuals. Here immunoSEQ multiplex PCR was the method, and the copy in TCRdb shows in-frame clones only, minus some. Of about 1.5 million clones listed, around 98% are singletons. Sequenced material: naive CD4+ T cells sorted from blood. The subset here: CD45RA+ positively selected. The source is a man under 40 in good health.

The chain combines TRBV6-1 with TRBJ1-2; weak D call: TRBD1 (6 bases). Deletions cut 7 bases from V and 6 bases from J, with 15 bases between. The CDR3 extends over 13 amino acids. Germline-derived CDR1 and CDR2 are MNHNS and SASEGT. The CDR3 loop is CASTEQRTDGYTF. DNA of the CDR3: TGTGCCAGCACCGAACAAAGGACAGATGGCTACACCTTC.

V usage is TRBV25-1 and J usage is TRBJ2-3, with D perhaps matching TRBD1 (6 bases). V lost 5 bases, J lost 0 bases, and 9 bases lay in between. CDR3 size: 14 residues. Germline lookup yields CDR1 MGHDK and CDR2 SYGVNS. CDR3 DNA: TGTGCCAGCAGTCTGACAGGAAGCACAGATACGCAGTATTTT. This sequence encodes CASSLTGSTDTQYF.

The DNA for the CDR3 is TGTGCCAGCAGTGAACCTGGGGGACTTTACGAGCAGTACTTC. Residues: CASSEPGGLYEQYF. V usage is TRBV2 and J usage is TRBJ2-7; TRBD2 might be the D (6 bases). This CDR3 comprises 14 residues. The germline gives CDR1 SNHLY, CDR2 FYNNEI. Trimming left V 2 bases short and J 4 bases short, with 12 bases between.

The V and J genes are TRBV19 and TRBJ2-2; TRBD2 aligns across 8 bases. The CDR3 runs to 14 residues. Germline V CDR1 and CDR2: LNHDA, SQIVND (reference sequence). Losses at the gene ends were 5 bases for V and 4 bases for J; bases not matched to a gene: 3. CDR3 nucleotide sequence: TGTGCCAGTAGTGTACTAGCGGTCACCGGGGAGCTGTTTTTT. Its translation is CASSVLAVTGELFF.

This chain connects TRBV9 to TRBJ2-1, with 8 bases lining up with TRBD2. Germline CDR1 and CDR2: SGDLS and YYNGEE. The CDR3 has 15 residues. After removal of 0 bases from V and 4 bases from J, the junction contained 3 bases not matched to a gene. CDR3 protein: CASSVAGGEYNEQFF. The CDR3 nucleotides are TGTGCCAGCAGCGTAGCGGGGGGGGAGTACAATGAGCAGTTCTTC.

CDR3 sequence: CASSEVRRLAEAPVGIANEQFF. In DNA form, the CDR3 reads TGTGCCAGCAGTGAAGTCCGCCGACTAGCGGAGGCCCCCGTGGGGATCGCCAATGAGCAGTTCTTC. This chain joins TRBV2 and TRBJ2-1; 9 bases agree with TRBD2. CDR1 is SNHLY and CDR2 is FYNNEI in the germline V gene. This CDR3 region has 22 residues. V shed 1 base and J 6 bases; nucleotides not matched to a gene: 25.

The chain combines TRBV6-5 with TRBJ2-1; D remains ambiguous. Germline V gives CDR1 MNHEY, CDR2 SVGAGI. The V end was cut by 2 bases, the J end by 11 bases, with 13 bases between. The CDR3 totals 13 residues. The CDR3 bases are TGTGCCAGCAGTTACCCGCCCGGGCCTAAGCAGTTCTTC. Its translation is CASSYPPGPKQFF.

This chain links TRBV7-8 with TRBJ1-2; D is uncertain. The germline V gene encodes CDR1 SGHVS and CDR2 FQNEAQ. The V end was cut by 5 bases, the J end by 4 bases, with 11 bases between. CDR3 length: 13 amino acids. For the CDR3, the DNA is TGTGCCAGCAGCCCCTTAGGCGCCTATGGCTACACCTTC. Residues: CASSPLGAYGYTF.

The CDR3 spells CASRFGLSYNEQFF. The CDR3 region has the DNA TGTGCCAGCAGATTCGGGCTCTCCTACAATGAGCAGTTCTTC. The chain employs TRBV28 and TRBJ2-1; unclear D gene. Trimming took 6 bases from V and 0 from J, leaving 9 bases between them. Germline lookup yields CDR1 MDHEN and CDR2 SYDVKM. The CDR3 is made up of 14 amino acids. Full variable domain (rest looked up from reference TRBV28 and TRBJ2-1): DVKVTQSSRYLVKRTGEKVFLECVQDMDHENMFWYRQDPGLGLRLIYFSYDVKMKEKGDIPEGYSVSREKKERFSLILESASTNQTSMYLCASRFGLSYNEQFFGPGTRLTVL.

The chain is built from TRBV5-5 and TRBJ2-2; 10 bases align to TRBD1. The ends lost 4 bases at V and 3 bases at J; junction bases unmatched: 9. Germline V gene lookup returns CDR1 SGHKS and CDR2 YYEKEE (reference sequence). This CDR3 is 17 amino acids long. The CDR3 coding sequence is TGTGCCAGCAGCGCCGACAGGGGGCGCGGTTACACCGGGGAGCTGTTTTTT. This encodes CASSADRGRGYTGELFF.

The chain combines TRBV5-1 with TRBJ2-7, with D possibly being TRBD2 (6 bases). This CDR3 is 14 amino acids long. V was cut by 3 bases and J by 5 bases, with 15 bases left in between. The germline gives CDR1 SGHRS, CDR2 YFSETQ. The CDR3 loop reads CASSWGDGSNEQYF. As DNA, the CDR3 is TGCGCCAGCAGCTGGGGGGACGGTAGTAACGAGCAGTACTTC.

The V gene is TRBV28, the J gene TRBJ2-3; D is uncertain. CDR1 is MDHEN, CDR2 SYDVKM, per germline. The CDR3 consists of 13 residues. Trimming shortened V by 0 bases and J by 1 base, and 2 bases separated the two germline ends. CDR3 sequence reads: CASSLWGTDTQYF. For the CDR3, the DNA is TGTGCCAGCAGTTTATGGGGCACAGATACGCAGTATTTT.

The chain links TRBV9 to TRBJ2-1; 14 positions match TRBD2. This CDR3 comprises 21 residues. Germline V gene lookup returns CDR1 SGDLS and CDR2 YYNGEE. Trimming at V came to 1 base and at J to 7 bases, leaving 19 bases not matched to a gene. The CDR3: CASSVRSRGTSGSRERNEQFF. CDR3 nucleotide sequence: TGTGCCAGCAGCGTAAGATCCCGGGGGACTAGCGGGAGTCGGGAGCGGAATGAGCAGTTCTTC.

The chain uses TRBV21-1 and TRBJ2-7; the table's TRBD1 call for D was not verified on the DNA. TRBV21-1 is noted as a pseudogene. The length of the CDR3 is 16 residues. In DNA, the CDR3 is TGTGCCAGCAGCAACTGGGACAGGGGGATTTTCTACGAGCAGTACTTC. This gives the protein CASSNWDRGIFYEQYF.

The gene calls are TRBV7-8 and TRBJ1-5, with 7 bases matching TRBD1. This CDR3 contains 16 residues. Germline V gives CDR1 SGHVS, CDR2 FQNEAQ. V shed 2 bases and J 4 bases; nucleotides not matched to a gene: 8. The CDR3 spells CASSLSAGGRNQPQHF. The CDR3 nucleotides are TGTGCCAGCAGCTTATCTGCAGGGGGGAGGAATCAGCCCCAGCATTTT.

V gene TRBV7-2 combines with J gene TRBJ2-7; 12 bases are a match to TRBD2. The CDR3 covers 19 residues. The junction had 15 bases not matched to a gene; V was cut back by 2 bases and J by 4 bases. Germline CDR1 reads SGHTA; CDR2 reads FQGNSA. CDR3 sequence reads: CASSLRTSGTATGGYEQYF. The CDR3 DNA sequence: TGTGCCAGCAGCTTACGGACTAGCGGGACCGCAACCGGGGGTTACGAGCAGTACTTC.

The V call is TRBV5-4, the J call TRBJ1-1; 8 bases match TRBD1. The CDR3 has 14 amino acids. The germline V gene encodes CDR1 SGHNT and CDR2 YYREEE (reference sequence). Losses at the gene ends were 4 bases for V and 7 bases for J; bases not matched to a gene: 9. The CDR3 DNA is TGTGCCAGCAGCCAGGGACAGGCGCGGAGTGAAGCTTTCTTT. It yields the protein CASSQGQARSEAFF.

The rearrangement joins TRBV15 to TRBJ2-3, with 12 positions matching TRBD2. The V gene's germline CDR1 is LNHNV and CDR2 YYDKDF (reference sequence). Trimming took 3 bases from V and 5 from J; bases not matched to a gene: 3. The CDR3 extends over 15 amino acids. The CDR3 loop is CATSRGGLAGDTQYF. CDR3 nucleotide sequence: TGTGCCACCAGCAGGGGGGGACTAGCGGGAGATACGCAGTATTTT.

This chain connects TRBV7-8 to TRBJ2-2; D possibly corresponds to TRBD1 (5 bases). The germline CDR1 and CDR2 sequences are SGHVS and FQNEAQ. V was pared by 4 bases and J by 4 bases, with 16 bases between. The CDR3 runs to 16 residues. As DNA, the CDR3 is TGTGCCAGCAGCTACTACTCAGCCCAGGGCACCGGGGAGCTGTTTTTT. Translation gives CASSYYSAQGTGELFF.

The CDR3 coding sequence is TGCGCCAGCACCTCCCGCGGGCTTGACACTGAAGCTTTCTTT. Protein product: CASTSRGLDTEAFF. The genes are TRBV5-1 and TRBJ1-1, with no clear D. The CDR3 is 14 residues long. The germline V gene encodes CDR1 SGHRS and CDR2 YFSETQ. V was pared by 6 bases and J by 3 bases, with 15 bases between.

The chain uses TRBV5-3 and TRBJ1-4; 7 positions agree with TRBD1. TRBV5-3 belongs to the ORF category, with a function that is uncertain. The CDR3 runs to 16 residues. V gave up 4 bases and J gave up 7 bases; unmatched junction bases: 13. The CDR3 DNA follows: TGTGCCAGAAGCCCCCGAACGAGAGGGGGCTGTGAAAAACTGTTTTTT. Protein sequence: CARSPRTRGGCEKLFF.

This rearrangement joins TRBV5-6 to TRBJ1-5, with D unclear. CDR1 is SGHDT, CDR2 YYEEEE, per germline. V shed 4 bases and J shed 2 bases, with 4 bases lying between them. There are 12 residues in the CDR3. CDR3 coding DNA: TGTGCCAGCAGCCGGGGCAATCAGCCCCAGCATTTT. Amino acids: CASSRGNQPQHF. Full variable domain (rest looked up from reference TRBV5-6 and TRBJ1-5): DAGVTQSPTHLIKTRGQQVTLRCSPKSGHDTVSWYQQALGQGPQFIFQYYEEEERQRGNFPDRFSGHQFPNYSSELNVNALLLGDSALYLCASSRGNQPQHFGDGTRLSIL.

The CDR3 nucleotides read TGCGCCAGCAGCGAAACAGGACTCTCTGGAAACACCATATATTTT. Protein product: CASSETGLSGNTIYF. The rearrangement links TRBV5-1 to TRBJ1-3; D might be TRBD1 (5 bases). The germline V gene encodes CDR1 SGHRS and CDR2 YFSETQ. With 4 bases removed from V and 0 bases from J, the gap between germline ends came to 11 bases. The CDR3 sequence is 15 residues long.

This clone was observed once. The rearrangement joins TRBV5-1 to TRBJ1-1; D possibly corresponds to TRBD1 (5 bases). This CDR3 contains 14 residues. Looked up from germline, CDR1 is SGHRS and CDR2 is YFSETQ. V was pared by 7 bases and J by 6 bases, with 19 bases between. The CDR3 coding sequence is TGCGCCAGCGGCAGTATAGGGGAGATGTCTGAAGCTTTCTTT. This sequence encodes CASGSIGEMSEAFF.

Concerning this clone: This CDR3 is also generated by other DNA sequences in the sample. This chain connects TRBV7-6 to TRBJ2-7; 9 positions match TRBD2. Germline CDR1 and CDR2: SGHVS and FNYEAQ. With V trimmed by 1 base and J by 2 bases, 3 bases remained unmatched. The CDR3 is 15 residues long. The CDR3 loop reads CASSLGAGGPYEQYF. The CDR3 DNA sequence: TGTGCCAGCAGCTTAGGAGCGGGAGGACCCTACGAGCAGTACTTC.